The sequence of this TCR beta chain was determined in a study of metastatic and nonmetastatic thyroid tumors. On the study more broadly: Comparative analysis of repertoires was undertaken across blood and tumor or nodule tissue obtained from malignant and benign thyroid patients.

Thyroid surgery was preceded by no treatment in any patient. Per germline, CDR1 SGDLS and CDR2 YYNGEE. V shed 1 base and J 9 bases; nucleotides not matched to a gene: 14. CDR3 length: 17 amino acids. MiXCR re-clonotyped the PCR reads for TCRdb. Among roughly 59,000 clones, roughly 15% were seen once, and the ten largest hold about 8.4%. The chain joins TRBV9 to TRBJ2-1; 9 nucleotides agree with TRBD2. This receptor was taken from a male donor with papillary thyroid cancer or a benign thyroid nodule (not recorded which). Some clones in this sample may be carry-over from other donors' samples. Sequenced sample: blood. CDR3 in DNA: TGTGCCAGCAGCGTATACCCCCCGGGCGGGGGGGCCTCTGAGCAGTTCTTC. Translated, it gives CASSVYPPGGGASEQFF.